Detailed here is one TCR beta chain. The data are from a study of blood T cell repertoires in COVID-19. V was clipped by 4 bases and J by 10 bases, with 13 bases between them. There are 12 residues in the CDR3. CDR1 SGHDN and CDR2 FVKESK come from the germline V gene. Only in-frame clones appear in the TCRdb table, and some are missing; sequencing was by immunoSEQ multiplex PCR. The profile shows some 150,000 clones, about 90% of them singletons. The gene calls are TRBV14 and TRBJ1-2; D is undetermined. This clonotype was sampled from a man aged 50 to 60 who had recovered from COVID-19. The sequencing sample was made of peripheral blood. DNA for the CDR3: TGTGCCAGCAGCCTCGGGGAGGGCGACTACACCTTC. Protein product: CASSLGEGDYTF. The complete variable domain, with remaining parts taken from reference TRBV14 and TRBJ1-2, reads EAGVTQFPSHSVIEKGQTVTLRCDPISGHDNLYWYRRVMGKEIKFLLHFVKESKQDESGMPNNRFLAERTGGTYSTLKVQPAELEDSGVYFCASSLGEGDYTFGSGTRLTVV.